These 27 T cell receptor beta chains were all obtained from the same sample, sequenced in a study of cytomegalovirus exposure and HLA in healthy donors. Vbeta (60) and Jbeta (13) primers were used in the PCR. Clones were read by immunoSEQ multiplex PCR, and TCRdb kept only the in-frame ones, dropping some. The profile shows 81,000 or so clones, less than 75% of them singletons. The sample taken for sequencing was PBMCs. Receptors originate from a woman in her twenties or thirties in good health and CMV-seropositive.

This chain links TRBV4-1 with TRBJ2-7; 8 nucleotides agree with TRBD1. The CDR3 extends over 15 amino acids. V dropped 2 bases and J dropped 1; count of bases not matched to a gene: 4. The germline gives CDR1 MGHRA, CDR2 YSYEKL. The CDR3 protein is CASSQKDRVSYEQYF. In DNA, the CDR3 is TGCGCCAGCAGCCAAAAGGACAGGGTTTCCTACGAGCAGTACTTC.

V is TRBV6-1 and J is TRBJ2-7; TRBD1 is a possible D gene (8 bases). CDR3 size: 14 residues. Germline CDR1 is MNHNS and CDR2 is SASEGT. Trimming stripped 5 bases from V and 6 bases from J, with 17 bases between. CDR3 nucleotides: TGTGCCAGCAGTACAGGGGGGGGGCGAACCGAGCAGTACTTC. It specifies CASSTGGGRTEQYF.

This chain connects TRBV19 to TRBJ1-1; 7 bases match TRBD1. The CDR3 contains 15 residues. J gave up 6 bases and V 0 bases, and 7 bases lay outside the gene matches. Germline CDR1 LNHDA, CDR2 SQIVND (reference sequence). The CDR3 loop reads CASSIDRQGGSEAFF. CDR3 bases: TGTGCCAGTAGTATAGATCGACAGGGAGGTTCTGAAGCTTTCTTT.

This clone was counted once. The rearrangement uses TRBV19 and TRBJ2-1; tentatively, D is TRBD2 (7 bases). The V end lost 5 bases, the J end lost 8 bases, and 16 bases lay between the germline ends. Germline assignment: CDR1 LNHDA and CDR2 SQIVND (reference sequence). The CDR3 is 14 amino acids. The CDR3 loop reads CASSRGGALDEQFF. As DNA, the CDR3 is TGTGCCAGTAGTCGTGGGGGGGCTTTGGATGAGCAGTTCTTC.

The chain carries TRBV7-7 and TRBJ1-3; D not resolved. Germline V CDR1 and CDR2: SSHAT, FNYEAQ (reference sequence). The V end lost 2 bases, the J end lost 4 bases, and 12 bases lay between the germline ends. This CDR3 has 15 amino acids. CDR3 nucleotides: TGTGCCAGCAGCTTAAACAGCTCGCCCGGAAACACCATATATTTT. This sequence encodes CASSLNSSPGNTIYF.

The gene calls are TRBV6-5 and TRBJ2-3; perhaps TRBD2 as D (6 bases). The V gene lost 6 bases and the J gene lost 0 bases, with 10 bases spanning the gap. The CDR3 has 14 residues. Germline CDR1 MNHEY, CDR2 SVGAGI. In DNA, the CDR3 is TGTGCCAGCAGCCCGACTAGGAGCACAGATACGCAGTATTTT. It encodes CASSPTRSTDTQYF.

The rearrangement uses TRBV5-4 and TRBJ2-7; TRBD1 is a possible D gene (7 bases). CDR3 length equals 16 residues. Germline V gives CDR1 SGHNT, CDR2 YYREEE (reference sequence). The V end was cut by 4 bases, the J end by 4 bases, with 21 bases between. This CDR3 reads CASSGGPGQSLYEQYF. The CDR3 coding sequence is TGTGCCAGCAGCGGAGGGCCGGGACAGTCCTTATACGAGCAGTACTTC.

The J gene is TRBJ2-1, the V gene TRBV4-3; 10 positions agree with TRBD2. With V trimmed by 0 bases and J by 5 bases, 10 bases remained unmatched. CDR1 LGHNA and CDR2 YSLEER come from the germline V gene. This CDR3 region has 18 residues. This CDR3 is CASSQDLNELAGDNEQFF. The CDR3 region has the DNA TGCGCCAGCAGCCAAGATCTAAATGAGCTAGCGGGGGACAATGAGCAGTTCTTC.

The chain has TRBV7-9 and TRBJ2-5; the D gene is possibly TRBD2 (5 bases). V dropped 5 bases and J dropped 0 bases, with 10 bases sitting between them. The CDR3 runs 14 residues. Germline values: CDR1 SEHNR, CDR2 FQNEAQ (reference sequence). CDR3 bases: TGTGCCAGCAGCCGGACTGGGGACCAAGAGACCCAGTACTTC. Translation: CASSRTGDQETQYF.

The rearrangement uses TRBV11-2 and TRBJ2-5, with D uncertain. Trimming took off 8 bases at V and 4 bases at J, with 14 bases between the two ends. The length of the CDR3 is 13 residues. Germline V gene lookup returns CDR1 SGHAT and CDR2 FQNNGV. The CDR3, as DNA: TGTGCCAGCGGATTGAGCGCCGGAGAGACCCAGTACTTC. Its protein product is CASGLSAGETQYF.

The gene calls are TRBV7-2 and TRBJ1-1, with a possible D match to TRBD1 (5 bases). Trimming cost V 5 bases and J 2 bases, with 12 bases left between them. CDR3 length: 14 amino acids. Germline values: CDR1 SGHTA, CDR2 FQGNSA. The CDR3 protein is CASSLMGGNTEAFF. CDR3 nucleotides: TGTGCCAGCAGCCTAATGGGGGGAAACACTGAAGCTTTCTTT.

The rearrangement uses TRBV5-1 and TRBJ1-1, with D perhaps TRBD1 (5 bases). This CDR3 spans 14 amino acids. CDR1 and CDR2 from the germline V gene are SGHRS and YFSETQ. The V end was cut by 1 base, the J end by 2 bases, with 9 bases between. CDR3 DNA: TGCGCCAGCAGCTTGCCGCAGGGTAACACTGAAGCTTTCTTT. It encodes CASSLPQGNTEAFF.

The chain is built from TRBV18 and TRBJ1-4; TRBD1 might be the D (6 bases). The V end was cut by 4 bases, the J end by 8 bases, with 17 bases between. The V gene's germline CDR1 is KGHSH and CDR2 LQKENI. There are 15 residues in the CDR3. CDR3 coding DNA: TGTGCCAGCTCACGACTACAGGGAATCGGGGAAAAACTGTTTTTT. Translating gives CASSRLQGIGEKLFF. The whole variable domain, remainder taken from reference TRBV18 and TRBJ1-4, is NAGVMQNPRHLVRRRGQEARLRCSPMKGHSHVYWYRQLPEEGLKFMVYLQKENIIDESGMPKERFSAEFPKEGPSILRIQQVVRGDSAAYFCASSRLQGIGEKLFFGSGTQLSVL.

This clone was seen a handful of times. V and J are TRBV15 and TRBJ1-5; no reliable D call. The germline V gene has CDR1 LNHNV and CDR2 YYDKDF (reference sequence). This CDR3 contains 17 residues. Between the trimmed V and J ends, which lost 5 bases and 4 bases, there was a span of 21 bases. CDR3 sequence (DNA): TGTGCCACCAGCCCACGGGGAGGAGAATACGATAATCAGCCCCAGCATTTT. Amino acids: CATSPRGGEYDNQPQHF.

J is TRBJ1-3 and V is TRBV14; D is ambiguous. The germline CDR1 and CDR2 sequences are SGHDN and FVKESK. V lost 4 bases to trimming and J lost 0 bases, with 7 bases between them. The CDR3 totals 14 residues. The CDR3 nucleotides read TGTGCCAGCAGCCCGAGGCTCTCTGGAAACACCATATATTTT. Encoded protein: CASSPRLSGNTIYF.

In regard to this clone: One junction end disagrees with the germline gene, perhaps due to a read error. The chain uses TRBV6-6 and TRBJ1-2; D uncertain. Per germline, CDR1 MNHNY and CDR2 SVGAGI (reference sequence). The length of the CDR3 is 16 residues. Here the CDR3 reads CASSYIERASIYGYPF. In nucleotides, the CDR3 is TGTGCCAGCAGTTACATCGAGAGGGCGTCTATCTATGGCTACCCCTTC.

This chain uses TRBV28 with TRBJ1-2, with a weak D call TRBD1 (5 bases). The V end lost 8 bases, the J end lost 4 bases, and 17 bases lay between the germline ends. From germline, CDR1 is MDHEN and CDR2 SYDVKM. CDR3 length equals 14 residues. The CDR3 sequence: CASEAGPKAYGYTF. The CDR3, as DNA: TGTGCCAGCGAAGCGGGACCCAAGGCCTATGGCTACACCTTC.

This sequence joins TRBV4-1 and TRBJ1-1, with D possibly TRBD1 on 6 matching bases. The V and J ends lost 3 bases and 6 bases respectively, with 20 bases between them. The CDR3 totals 16 residues. The V gene's germline CDR1 is MGHRA and CDR2 YSYEKL. DNA of the CDR3: TGCGCCAGCAGCCATTGGCCTACAGGGAAGTACCCTGAAGCTTTCTTT. This codes for CASSHWPTGKYPEAFF.

V gene TRBV9 combines with J gene TRBJ2-1; D might be TRBD1 (6 bases). Germline V gives CDR1 SGDLS, CDR2 YYNGEE. Trimming cost V 2 bases and J 1 base, with 10 bases left between them. The CDR3 is 15 amino acids. The CDR3 here is CASSVQTGSYNEQFF. In DNA form, the CDR3 reads TGTGCCAGCAGCGTCCAGACAGGTTCCTACAATGAGCAGTTCTTC.

The gene calls are TRBV18 and TRBJ1-1; D is unresolved. Germline CDR1 is KGHSH and CDR2 is LQKENI. This CDR3 comprises 15 residues. Trimming pared 1 base from V and 1 base from J, leaving 10 bases between. The DNA for the CDR3 is TGTGCCAGCTCACCACGGCGGGATCGGAACACTGAAGCTTTCTTT. This sequence encodes CASSPRRDRNTEAFF.

The chain joins TRBV4-3 to TRBJ1-1; D is unresolved. Between the trimmed V and J ends, which lost 3 bases and 4 bases, there was a span of 9 bases. Germline loops: CDR1 LGHNA, CDR2 YSLEER. The CDR3 spans 13 residues. The CDR3 DNA follows: TGCGCCAGCAGCCAGGCCGCATCCACTGAAGCTTTCTTT. It codes for CASSQAASTEAFF.

The gene calls are TRBV27 and TRBJ2-5; the D gene is possibly TRBD1 (5 bases). Germline loops: CDR1 MNHEY, CDR2 SMNVEV (reference sequence). This CDR3 has 13 residues. V lost 5 bases to trimming and J lost 2 bases, with 9 bases between them. The CDR3 spells CASSTRGQETQYF. The DNA for the CDR3 is TGTGCCAGCAGTACAAGGGGACAAGAGACCCAGTACTTC.

The chain recombines TRBV4-2 with TRBJ2-1; 9 bases align to TRBD2. Germline V CDR1 and CDR2: LGHNA, YNFKEQ. Germline trimming cut 0 bases from V and 8 bases from J; bases unmatched to any gene: 2. This CDR3 comprises 14 residues. The CDR3 protein is CASSQDSGGYEQFF. The CDR3 bases are TGTGCCAGCAGCCAAGATAGCGGGGGCTATGAGCAGTTCTTC.

J is TRBJ2-5 and V is TRBV2; no clear D. The J call may be faulty, since TRBJ2-7 better matches the DNA end. The CDR3 runs to 15 residues. Germline values: CDR1 SNHLY, CDR2 FYNNEI. CDR3 residues: CASSGWDPKDYEQYF. The CDR3 coding sequence is TGTGCCAGCAGTGGGTGGGATCCAAAAGACTACGAGCAGTACTTC.

This clone was seen a few times. V gene TRBV7-2 combines with J gene TRBJ2-7; 7 nucleotides align to TRBD2. Trimming took 5 bases from V and 0 from J; bases not matched to a gene: 7. The germline gives CDR1 SGHTA, CDR2 FQGNSA. The CDR3 runs 15 residues. The CDR3 sequence: CASSHGGGDSYEQYF. CDR3 nucleotide sequence: TGTGCCAGCAGCCACGGCGGGGGTGACTCCTACGAGCAGTACTTC.

The chain joins TRBV6-1 to TRBJ1-1; 7 bases agree with TRBD1. V dropped 4 bases and J dropped 0; count of bases not matched to a gene: 8. Germline lookup yields CDR1 MNHNS and CDR2 SASEGT. CDR3 length equals 16 residues. The CDR3 protein is CASSGQGHSLNTEAFF. The CDR3 region has the DNA TGTGCCAGCAGTGGACAGGGCCATTCTCTGAACACTGAAGCTTTCTTT.

The table lists this clone with a few counts. The V gene is TRBV7-3, the J gene TRBJ2-3, with 7 bases that match TRBD2. CDR1 and CDR2 (germline): SGHTA, FQGTGA. The CDR3 is 13 amino acids. V lost 8 bases to trimming and J lost 7 bases; unmatched junction nucleotides: 9. The CDR3 DNA sequence: TGTGCCAGCGGGAGCGGGGATGGGAATACGCAGTATTTT. This gives the protein CASGSGDGNTQYF.